This T cell receptor beta chain was retrieved from a study of T cell responses to AZD1222 COVID-19 vaccine. Study-wide findings and caveats: CD4 TCRs linked to vaccination spanned spike, dominating at 160-218 and 743-854. Spike-specific TCR repertoires showed rising breadth and depth after two AZD1222 doses. None of the repertoires were sampled until the peak T cell response had passed.

Details on this clone: Its specificity is not known.

The assay was immunoSEQ multiplex PCR, and TCRdb's table has in-frame clones only and misses some. Of 250,000 to 300,000 clones listed, about 94% are singletons. Second-dose intervals of approximately 4 or approximately 12 weeks were pooled. The trim removed 5 bases at V and 2 bases at J, leaving 7 bases unmatched. CDR1 is SNHLY, CDR2 FYNNEI, per germline. The CDR3 has 16 residues. This material consisted of peripheral blood, taken 28 days after the second AZD1222 dose. This TCR came from an adult who received the AZD1222 COVID-19 vaccine. This chain connects TRBV2 to TRBJ1-3; 9 nucleotides agree with TRBD1. CDR3 DNA: TGTGCCAGCAGTTTTGAGACAGGGGGGGCTGGAAACACCATATATTTT. The encoded protein is CASSFETGGAGNTIYF.